This T cell receptor beta chain is from a study of blood T cell repertoires in COVID-19 (TCRdb year 2020). Regarding the research as a whole: The collaborator samples originated in the United States, Italy and Spain and spanned the acute and convalescent phases of COVID-19. The repertoires were released in a freely available public database intended as a resource for research on the immune response to SARS-CoV-2. Samples were obtained from the ongoing ImmuneRACE study (first 160 participants) and from roughly 1,300 subjects provided by 6 global collaborators. HLA class I and class II types, where available, came from metadata supplied by the sample provider rather than from assay-based typing. Deeply sampled blood TCRbeta repertoires from subjects exposed to, actively infected with, or recovered from COVID-19 were included in the dataset. The prospective study material was composed of cDNA or gDNA derived from T cells, B-cell-depleted T cells, or PBMCs. Sample metadata almost always included a de-identified subject ID, COVID-19 status, age in years and sex.

Overall results and qualifications from the work: How much clinical and demographic metadata was included differed by source and by participant, and the metadata was provided uncurated.

Per the germline V gene, ENHRY is the CDR1 and SYGVKD is the CDR2. The CDR3 starts with the cysteine, ends with the phenylalanine, and has 15 residues. The only DNA kept is the CDR3, 45 bases in frame from the first base. Unmatched junction bases come to 2, with V trimmed by 1 base and J by 4 bases. The immunoSEQ Assay, a bias-controlled multiplex PCR, was used to amplify TCRbeta CDR3 regions from genomic DNA. The study's processing was this. Nucleated cell counts per sample were estimated from amplification of reference gene primers within the assay. Sequence reads were collapsed and filtered to measure the absolute abundance of every unique TCRbeta CDR3 rearrangement. For each sample, productive Simpson clonality was calculated as the square root of Simpson's diversity index across productive rearrangements. What TCRdb holds here is the immuneACCESS table cut down to in-frame rearrangements. Part of the clones is not present; checked against another copy, under half of the missing clones reflect an unresolved V gene, and the others are unexplained. V and J calls plus clone size are reproduced from that table; the DNA served to infer D and trimming. This sample gives about 190,000 clones in total; around 86% of them show up just once. Clones ranked in the top ten supply about 7% of the sample.

The collaborating institutions used their own protocols to collect whole blood in K2EDTA tubes. For TCRbeta analysis, collaborator samples were shipped as frozen whole blood, as isolated PBMCs, or as DNA extracted from either sample type. Of note for this clone: Its cognate antigen has yet to be identified. Base qualities are not provided; no much larger clone lies one nucleotide away.

The chain links TRBV10-3 with TRBJ2-3; TRBD2 agrees with 10 junctional bases. The TCR comes from a man aged 35 to 55 with acute or convalescent COVID-19. Sequencing input: peripheral blood. The nucleotide sequence reads as follows: TGTGCCATCAGTGAGTTGAGCGGGGGGGCAGATACGCAGTATTTT. Its product reads: CAISELSGGADTQYF.